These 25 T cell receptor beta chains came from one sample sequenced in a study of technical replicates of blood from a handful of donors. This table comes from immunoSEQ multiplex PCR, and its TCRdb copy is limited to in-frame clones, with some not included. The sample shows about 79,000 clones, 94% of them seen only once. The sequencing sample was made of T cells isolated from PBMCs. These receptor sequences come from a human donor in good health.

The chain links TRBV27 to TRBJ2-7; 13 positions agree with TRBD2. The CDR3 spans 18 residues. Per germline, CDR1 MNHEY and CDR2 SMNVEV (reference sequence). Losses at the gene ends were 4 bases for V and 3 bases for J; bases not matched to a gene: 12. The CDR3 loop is CASSSGTGTSGEIYEQYF. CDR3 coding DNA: TGTGCCAGCAGTTCAGGGACAGGGACTAGCGGGGAAATCTACGAGCAGTACTTC.

As DNA, the CDR3 is TGCGCCAGCAGCTTGGGGGACAGACCCAGGTACCAAGAGACCCAGTACTTC. Translation: CASSLGDRPRYQETQYF. The V call is TRBV5-1, the J call TRBJ2-5; 7 bases are a match to TRBD1. Germline trimming cut 0 bases from V and 0 bases from J; bases unmatched to any gene: 8. This CDR3 has 17 amino acids. CDR1 SGHRS and CDR2 YFSETQ come from the germline V gene.

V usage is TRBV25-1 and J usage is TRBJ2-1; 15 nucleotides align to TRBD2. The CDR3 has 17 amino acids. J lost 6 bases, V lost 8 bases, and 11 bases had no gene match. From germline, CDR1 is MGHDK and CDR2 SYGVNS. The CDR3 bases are TGTGCCAGCCCCCGGACTAGCGGGAGGGCCAAACCCAATGAGCAGTTCTTC. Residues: CASPRTSGRAKPNEQFF.

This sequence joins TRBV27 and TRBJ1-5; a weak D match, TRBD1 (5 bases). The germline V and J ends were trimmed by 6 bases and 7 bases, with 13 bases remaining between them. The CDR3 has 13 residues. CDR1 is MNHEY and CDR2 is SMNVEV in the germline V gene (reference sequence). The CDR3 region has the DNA TGTGCCAGCAGCCCTCAGGGTCCCCAGCCCCAGCATTTT. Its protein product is CASSPQGPQPQHF.

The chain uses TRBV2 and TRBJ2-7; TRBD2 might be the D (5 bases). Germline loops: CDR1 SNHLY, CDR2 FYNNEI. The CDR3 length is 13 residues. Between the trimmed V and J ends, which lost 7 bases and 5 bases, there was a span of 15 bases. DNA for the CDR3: TGTGCCAGCATCCAGGCGGAAGCGGACGAGCAGTACTTC. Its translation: CASIQAEADEQYF.

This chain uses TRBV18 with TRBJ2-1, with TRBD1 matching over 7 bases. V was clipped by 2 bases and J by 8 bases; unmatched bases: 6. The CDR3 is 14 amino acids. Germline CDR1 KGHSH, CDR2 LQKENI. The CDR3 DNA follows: TGTGCCAGCTCACCAAACAGGGGTCGAGATGAGCAGTTCTTC. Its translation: CASSPNRGRDEQFF.

Written as DNA, the CDR3 is TGTGCCAGCAGCTCCACAACAACTAGCGGGACCCATGAGCAGTTCTTC. Translating it yields CASSSTTTSGTHEQFF. The chain combines TRBV11-2 with TRBJ2-1; 10 nucleotides line up with TRBD2. CDR3 length: 16 amino acids. The V gene end was trimmed by 4 bases and the J gene end by 8 bases; junction bases not matched to a gene: 11. Germline V lookup: CDR1 SGHAT, CDR2 FQNNGV.

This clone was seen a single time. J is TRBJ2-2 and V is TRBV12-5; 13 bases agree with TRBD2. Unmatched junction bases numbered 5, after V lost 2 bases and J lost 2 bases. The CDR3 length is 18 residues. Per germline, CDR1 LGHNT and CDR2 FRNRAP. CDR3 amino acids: CASGLITSGRDNTGELFF. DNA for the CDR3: TGTGCTAGTGGTTTGATTACTAGCGGGAGGGATAACACCGGGGAGCTGTTTTTT.

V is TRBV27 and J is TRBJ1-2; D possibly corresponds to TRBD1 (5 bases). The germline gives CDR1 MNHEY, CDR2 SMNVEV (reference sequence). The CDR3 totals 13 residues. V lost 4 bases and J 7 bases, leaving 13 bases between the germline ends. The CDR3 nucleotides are TGTGCCAGCAGTTACCAGGGTATCGGTGGCTACACCTTC. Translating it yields CASSYQGIGGYTF.

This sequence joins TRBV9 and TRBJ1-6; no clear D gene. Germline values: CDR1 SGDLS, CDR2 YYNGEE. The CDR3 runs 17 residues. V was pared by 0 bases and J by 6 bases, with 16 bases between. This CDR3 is CASSVATGGFINSPLHF. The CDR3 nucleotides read TGTGCCAGCAGCGTAGCTACGGGAGGGTTTATTAATTCACCCCTCCACTTT.

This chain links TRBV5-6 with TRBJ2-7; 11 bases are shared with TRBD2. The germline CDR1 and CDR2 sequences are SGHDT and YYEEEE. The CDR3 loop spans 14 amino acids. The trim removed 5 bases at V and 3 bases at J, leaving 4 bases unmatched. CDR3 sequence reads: CASRTSGNYYEQYF. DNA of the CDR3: TGTGCCAGCAGGACTAGCGGGAACTACTACGAGCAGTACTTC.

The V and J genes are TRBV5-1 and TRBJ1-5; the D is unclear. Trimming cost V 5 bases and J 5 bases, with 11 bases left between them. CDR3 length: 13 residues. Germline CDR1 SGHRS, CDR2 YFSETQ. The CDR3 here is CASRVAEDQPQHF. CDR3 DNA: TGCGCCAGCAGAGTGGCGGAAGATCAGCCCCAGCATTTT. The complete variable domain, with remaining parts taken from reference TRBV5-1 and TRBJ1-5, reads KAGVTQTPRYLIKTRGQQVTLSCSPISGHRSVSWYQQTPGQGLQFLFEYFSETQRNKGNFPGRFSGRQFSNSRSEMNVSTLELGDSALYLCASRVAEDQPQHFGDGTRLSIL.

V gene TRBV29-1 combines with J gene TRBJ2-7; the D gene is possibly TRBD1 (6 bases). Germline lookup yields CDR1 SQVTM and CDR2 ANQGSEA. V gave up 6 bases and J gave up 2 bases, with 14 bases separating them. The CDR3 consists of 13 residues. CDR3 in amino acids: CSVGTFTAYEQYF. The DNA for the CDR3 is TGCAGCGTGGGGACATTTACTGCCTACGAGCAGTACTTC.

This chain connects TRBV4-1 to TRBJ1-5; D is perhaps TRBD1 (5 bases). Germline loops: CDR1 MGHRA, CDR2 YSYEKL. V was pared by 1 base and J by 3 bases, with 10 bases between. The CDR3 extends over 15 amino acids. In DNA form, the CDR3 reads TGCGCCAGCAGCCAAGGGAAGGGGAACAATCAGCCCCAGCATTTT. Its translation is CASSQGKGNNQPQHF.

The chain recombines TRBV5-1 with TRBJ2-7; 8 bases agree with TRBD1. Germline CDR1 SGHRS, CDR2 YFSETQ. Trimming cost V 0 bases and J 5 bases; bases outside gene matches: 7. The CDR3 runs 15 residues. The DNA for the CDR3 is TGCGCCAGCAGCTTGGGGGACAGGATAGGCGACGAGCAGTACTTC. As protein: CASSLGDRIGDEQYF. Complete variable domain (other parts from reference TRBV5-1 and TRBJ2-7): KAGVTQTPRYLIKTRGQQVTLSCSPISGHRSVSWYQQTPGQGLQFLFEYFSETQRNKGNFPGRFSGRQFSNSRSEMNVSTLELGDSALYLCASSLGDRIGDEQYFGPGTRLTVT.

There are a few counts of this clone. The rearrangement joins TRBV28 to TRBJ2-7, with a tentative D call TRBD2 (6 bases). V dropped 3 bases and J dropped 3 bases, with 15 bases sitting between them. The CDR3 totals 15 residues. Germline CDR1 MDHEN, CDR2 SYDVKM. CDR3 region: CASSFAYSGVYEQYF. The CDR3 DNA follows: TGTGCCAGCAGTTTTGCGTATAGCGGAGTCTACGAGCAGTACTTC.

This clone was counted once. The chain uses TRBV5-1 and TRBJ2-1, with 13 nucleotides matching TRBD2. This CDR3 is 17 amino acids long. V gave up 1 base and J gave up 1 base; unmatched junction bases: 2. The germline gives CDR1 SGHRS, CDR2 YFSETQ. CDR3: CASSLRTSGGSYNEQFF. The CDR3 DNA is TGCGCCAGCAGCTTGCGGACTAGCGGGGGTTCCTACAATGAGCAGTTCTTC. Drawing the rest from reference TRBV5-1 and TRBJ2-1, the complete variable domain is KAGVTQTPRYLIKTRGQQVTLSCSPISGHRSVSWYQQTPGQGLQFLFEYFSETQRNKGNFPGRFSGRQFSNSRSEMNVSTLELGDSALYLCASSLRTSGGSYNEQFFGPGTRLTVL.

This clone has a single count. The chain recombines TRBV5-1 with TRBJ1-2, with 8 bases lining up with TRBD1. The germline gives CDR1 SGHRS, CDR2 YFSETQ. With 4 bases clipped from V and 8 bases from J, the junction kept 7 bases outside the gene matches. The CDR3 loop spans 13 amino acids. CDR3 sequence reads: CASSTTGERGYTF. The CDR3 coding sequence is TGCGCCAGCAGCACGACAGGGGAACGAGGCTACACCTTC.

The CDR3 protein is CASSLRAGLGYGYTF. CDR3 nucleotides: TGTGCCAGCAGTTTAAGGGCAGGGTTGGGCTATGGCTACACCTTC. The V gene is TRBV27, the J gene TRBJ1-2; TRBD1 is a possible D gene (5 bases). The CDR3 totals 15 residues. Trimming cost V 2 bases and J 4 bases, with 14 bases left between them. CDR1 is MNHEY and CDR2 is SMNVEV in the germline V gene (reference sequence).

The DNA for the CDR3 is TGTGCCAGCACGGTTGGAGGCCACAATGAGCAGTTCTTC. Translating it yields CASTVGGHNEQFF. The rearrangement links TRBV2 to TRBJ2-1, with a tentative D call TRBD2 (5 bases). Trimming cost V 7 bases and J 5 bases, with 12 bases left between them. This CDR3 comprises 13 residues. Germline assignment: CDR1 SNHLY and CDR2 FYNNEI.

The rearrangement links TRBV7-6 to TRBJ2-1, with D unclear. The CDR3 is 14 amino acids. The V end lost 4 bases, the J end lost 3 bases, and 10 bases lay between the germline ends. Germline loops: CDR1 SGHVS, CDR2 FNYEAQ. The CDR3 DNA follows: TGTGCCAGCAGCTCTCCACTAATCTACAATGAGCAGTTCTTC. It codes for CASSSPLIYNEQFF. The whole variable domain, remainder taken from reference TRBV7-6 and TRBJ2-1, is GAGVSQSPRYKVTKRGQDVALRCDPISGHVSLYWYRQALGQGPEFLTYFNYEAQQDKSGLPNDRFSAERPEGSISTLTIQRTEQRDSAMYRCASSSPLIYNEQFFGPGTRLTVL.

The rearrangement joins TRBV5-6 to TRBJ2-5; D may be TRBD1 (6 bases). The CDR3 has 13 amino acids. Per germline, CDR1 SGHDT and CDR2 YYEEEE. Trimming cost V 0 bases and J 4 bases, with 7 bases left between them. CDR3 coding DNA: TGTGCCAGCAGCTTGGCAGGGGCAGAGACCCAGTACTTC. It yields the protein CASSLAGAETQYF. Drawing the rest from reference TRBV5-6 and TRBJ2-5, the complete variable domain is DAGVTQSPTHLIKTRGQQVTLRCSPKSGHDTVSWYQQALGQGPQFIFQYYEEEERQRGNFPDRFSGHQFPNYSSELNVNALLLGDSALYLCASSLAGAETQYFGPGTRLLVL.

The CDR3 loop reads CASSIGQGAVREQYF. The CDR3 DNA reads TGTGCCAGCAGCATAGGACAGGGGGCAGTCCGCGAGCAGTACTTC. V and J are TRBV5-4 and TRBJ2-7; 11 bases match TRBD1. The V gene end was trimmed by 4 bases and the J gene end by 6 bases; junction bases not matched to a gene: 9. Germline assignment: CDR1 SGHNT and CDR2 YYREEE (reference sequence). The CDR3 loop spans 15 amino acids.

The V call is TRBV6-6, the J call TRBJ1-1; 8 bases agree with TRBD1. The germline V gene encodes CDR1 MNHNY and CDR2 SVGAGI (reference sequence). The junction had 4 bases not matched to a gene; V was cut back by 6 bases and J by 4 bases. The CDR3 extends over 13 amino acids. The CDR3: CASRQGAPTEAFF. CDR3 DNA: TGTGCCAGCAGGCAGGGGGCTCCCACTGAAGCTTTCTTT.

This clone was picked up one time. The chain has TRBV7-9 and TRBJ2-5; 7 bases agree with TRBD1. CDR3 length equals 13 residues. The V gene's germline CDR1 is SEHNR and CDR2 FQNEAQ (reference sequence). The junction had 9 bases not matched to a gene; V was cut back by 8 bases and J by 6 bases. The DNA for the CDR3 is TGTGCCAGCTCTCAAGACAGGGAAAAGACCCAGTACTTC. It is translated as CASSQDREKTQYF.